This entry concerns a single T cell receptor beta chain. The target antigen is unknown. The entry originates in a study of OX40 agonist ivuxolimab in advanced cancers. Notes on the study in general: Relative to CD4+ cells, CD8+ T cells on average had more expanded clones.

Germline loops: CDR1 MNHNS, CDR2 SASEGT. The CDR3 covers 14 residues. Trimming pared 6 bases from V and 9 bases from J, leaving 18 bases between. Using immunoSEQ multiplex PCR, the repertoire was profiled, and TCRdb retains in-frame clones only, with some absent. The table lists roughly 100,000 clones, 90% of them singletons, with around 1.6% in the top ten. Sequenced here: CD4+ or CD8+ T cells sorted from blood, sampled in a trial of the OX40 agonist ivuxolimab. The TCR comes from an adult with an advanced solid tumor such as melanoma, head and neck, liver or kidney cancer. The chain links TRBV6-1 to TRBJ2-1; the D is unclear. The CDR3 here is CASSAPAMRSEQFF. Here the CDR3 DNA reads TGTGCCAGCAGCGCGCCGGCCATGCGAAGTGAGCAGTTCTTC.